Reported below is one T cell receptor beta chain. Antigen unknown. As for time point: newly diagnosed GD, antithyroid drugs for less than 3 months. TCR sequences were obtained from RNA taken from PBMCs. Patient provenance is recorded as an endocrinology department in Xi'an, China. Building the TCR beta libraries relied on iRepertoire HTBI primers, and CDR3 regions underwent Arm-PCR. Original analysis: The study identified more than 50 TRBV and approximately 14 TRBJ segments across samples. TCRdb reanalysed the multiplex PCR reads using MiXCR and keeps one entry per CDR3 protein. The V and J calls, along with clone size, are taken from TCRdb and not from the paper's own processing. The profile covers approximately 310,000 distinct CDR3 sequences, with under 20% appearing a single time and around 37% taken by the ten largest. This sample is part of a study of regulatory T cells in long-lasting Graves disease. Regarding the study as a whole: Persistent Graves' patients showed less TCR diversity than newly diagnosed ones. Investigators studied peripheral blood only, not thyroid tissue.

The germline V gene encodes CDR1 LNHDA and CDR2 SQIVND (reference sequence). V lost 1 base, J lost 6 bases, and 10 bases lay in between. This CDR3 has 14 amino acids. Material: peripheral blood mononuclear cells (PBMCs), obtained at new diagnosis, from a patient treated with antithyroid drugs. The genes are TRBV19 and TRBJ2-4; tentatively, D is TRBD1 (6 bases). The sequence came from a female donor with Graves disease. The CDR3 DNA is TGTGCCAGTAGTATAGTACAGGGTTTAAACATTCAGTACTTC. This sequence encodes CASSIVQGLNIQYF.